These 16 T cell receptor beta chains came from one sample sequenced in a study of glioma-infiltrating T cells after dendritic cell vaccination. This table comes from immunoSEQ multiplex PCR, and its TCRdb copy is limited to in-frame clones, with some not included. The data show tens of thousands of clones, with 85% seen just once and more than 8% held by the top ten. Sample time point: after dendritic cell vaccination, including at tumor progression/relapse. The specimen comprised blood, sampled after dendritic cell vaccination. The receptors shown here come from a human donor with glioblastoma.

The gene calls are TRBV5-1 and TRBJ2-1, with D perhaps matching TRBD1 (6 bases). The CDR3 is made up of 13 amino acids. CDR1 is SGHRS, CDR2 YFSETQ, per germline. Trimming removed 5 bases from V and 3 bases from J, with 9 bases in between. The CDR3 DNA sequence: TGCGCCAGCAGTGGACAGAACTACAATGAGCAGTTCTTC. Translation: CASSGQNYNEQFF.

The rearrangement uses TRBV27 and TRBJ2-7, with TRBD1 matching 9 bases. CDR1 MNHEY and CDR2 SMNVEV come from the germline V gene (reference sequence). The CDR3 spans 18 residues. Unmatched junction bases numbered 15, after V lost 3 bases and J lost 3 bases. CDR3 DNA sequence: TGTGCCAGCAGTTTTTCTCAACCGGGACAGGGATCGATCTACGAGCAGTACTTC. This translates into CASSFSQPGQGSIYEQYF.

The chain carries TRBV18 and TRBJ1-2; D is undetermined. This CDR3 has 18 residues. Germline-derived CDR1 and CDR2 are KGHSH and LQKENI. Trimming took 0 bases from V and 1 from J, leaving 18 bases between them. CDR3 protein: CASSPPSSLGAVNYGYTF. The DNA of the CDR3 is TGTGCCAGCTCACCACCAAGCAGTTTAGGAGCTGTTAACTATGGCTACACCTTC.

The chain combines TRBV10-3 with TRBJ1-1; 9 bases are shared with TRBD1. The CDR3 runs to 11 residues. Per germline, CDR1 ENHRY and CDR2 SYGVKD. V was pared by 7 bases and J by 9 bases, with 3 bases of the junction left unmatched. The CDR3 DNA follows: TGTGCCATCAAAGGACAGGGGAAAGCTTTCTTT. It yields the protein CAIKGQGKAFF.

CDR3 in amino acids: CASSLEGRVNTEAFF. The CDR3 DNA follows: TGTGCCAGCAGCTTAGAGGGCAGGGTGAACACTGAAGCTTTCTTT. The gene calls are TRBV7-6 and TRBJ1-1; tentatively, D is TRBD1 (5 bases). Germline V gene data show CDR1 as SGHVS and CDR2 as FNYEAQ. The CDR3 runs 15 residues. The V end was cut by 1 base, the J end by 0 bases, with 9 bases between. Together with reference TRBV7-6 and TRBJ1-1, the CDR3 gives the full variable domain: GAGVSQSPRYKVTKRGQDVALRCDPISGHVSLYWYRQALGQGPEFLTYFNYEAQQDKSGLPNDRFSAERPEGSISTLTIQRTEQRDSAMYRCASSLEGRVNTEAFFGQGTRLTVV.

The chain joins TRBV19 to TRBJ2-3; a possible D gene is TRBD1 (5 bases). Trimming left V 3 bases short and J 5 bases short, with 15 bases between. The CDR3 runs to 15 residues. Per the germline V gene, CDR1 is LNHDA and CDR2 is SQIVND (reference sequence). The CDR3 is CASSIWGRGGDTQYF. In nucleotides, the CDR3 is TGTGCCAGTAGTATTTGGGGCCGCGGTGGAGATACGCAGTATTTT.

The CDR3 DNA is TGTGCCAGCAGTTATGTGGACAGGGACCAAGAGACCCAGTACTTC. It encodes CASSYVDRDQETQYF. J is TRBJ2-5 and V is TRBV6-5, with TRBD1 identical over 8 bases. The trim removed 3 bases at V and 0 bases at J, leaving 3 bases unmatched. The CDR3 contains 15 residues. In germline, CDR1 is MNHEY, CDR2 SVGAGI.

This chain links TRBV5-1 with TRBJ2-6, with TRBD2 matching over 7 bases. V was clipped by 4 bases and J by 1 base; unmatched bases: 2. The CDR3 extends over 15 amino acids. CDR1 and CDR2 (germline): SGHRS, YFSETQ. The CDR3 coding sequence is TGCGCCAGCAGCCAGGGAGGGTCTGGGGCCAACGTCCTGACTTTC. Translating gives CASSQGGSGANVLTF.

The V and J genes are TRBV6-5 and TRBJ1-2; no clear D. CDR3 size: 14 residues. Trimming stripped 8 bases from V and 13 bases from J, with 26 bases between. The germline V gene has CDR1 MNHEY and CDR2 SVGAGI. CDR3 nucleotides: TGTGCCAGCTCGTCGCGAATTGTTGCGGCGGTCCTCACCTTC. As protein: CASSSRIVAAVLTF.

CDR3 in amino acids: CSVEEALYGYTF. The DNA of the CDR3 is TGCAGCGTTGAAGAAGCTCTCTATGGCTACACCTTC. The rearrangement uses TRBV29-1 and TRBJ1-2, with unresolved D. V was shortened by 0 bases and J by 4 bases, with 6 bases between the two germline ends. Germline CDR1 is SQVTM and CDR2 is ANQGSEA. The CDR3 length is 12 residues. The variable domain in full, completed from reference TRBV29-1 and TRBJ1-2, reads SAVISQKPSRDICQRGTSLTIQCQVDSQVTMMFWYRQQPGQSLTLIATANQGSEATYESGFVIDKFPISRPNLTFSTLTVSNMSPEDSSIYLCSVEEALYGYTFGSGTRLTVV.

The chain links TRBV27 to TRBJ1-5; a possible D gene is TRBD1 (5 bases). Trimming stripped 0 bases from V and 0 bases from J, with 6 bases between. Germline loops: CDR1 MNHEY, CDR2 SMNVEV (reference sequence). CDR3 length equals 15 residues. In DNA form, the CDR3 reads TGTGCCAGCAGTTTATCGGGGGGTAGCAATCAGCCCCAGCATTTT. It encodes CASSLSGGSNQPQHF.

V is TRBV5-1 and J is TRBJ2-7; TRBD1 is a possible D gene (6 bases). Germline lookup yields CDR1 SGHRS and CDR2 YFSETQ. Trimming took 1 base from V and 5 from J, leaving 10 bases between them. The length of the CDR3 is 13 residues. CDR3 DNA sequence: TGCGCCAGCAGCTTGACAGGGTTCGACGAGCAGTACTTC. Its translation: CASSLTGFDEQYF.

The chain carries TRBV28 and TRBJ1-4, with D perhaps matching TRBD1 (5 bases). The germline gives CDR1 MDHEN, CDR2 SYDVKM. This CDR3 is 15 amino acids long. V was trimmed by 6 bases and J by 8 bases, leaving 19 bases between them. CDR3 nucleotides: TGTGCCAGCAGCCTTACTCGGGGGTTTGTCGAAAAACTGTTTTTT. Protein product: CASSLTRGFVEKLFF.

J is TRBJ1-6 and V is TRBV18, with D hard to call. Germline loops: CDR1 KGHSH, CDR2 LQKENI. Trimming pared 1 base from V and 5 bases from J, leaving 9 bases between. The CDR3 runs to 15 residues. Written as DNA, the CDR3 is TGTGCCAGCTCACCACGCACAGAGAATAATTCACCCCTCCACTTT. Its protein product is CASSPRTENNSPLHF. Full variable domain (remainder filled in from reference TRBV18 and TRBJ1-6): NAGVMQNPRHLVRRRGQEARLRCSPMKGHSHVYWYRQLPEEGLKFMVYLQKENIIDESGMPKERFSAEFPKEGPSILRIQQVVRGDSAAYFCASSPRTENNSPLHFGNGTRLTVT.

In nucleotides, the CDR3 is TGTGCCAGCAGCTCTAGCGGGGCTGGAGAGACCCAGTACTTC. Translation: CASSSSGAGETQYF. This chain connects TRBV7-2 to TRBJ2-5; 9 positions agree with TRBD2. CDR1 is SGHTA and CDR2 is FQGNSA in the germline V gene. The CDR3 consists of 14 residues. V shed 4 bases, J shed 4 bases, and the junction held 4 bases outside the gene matches.

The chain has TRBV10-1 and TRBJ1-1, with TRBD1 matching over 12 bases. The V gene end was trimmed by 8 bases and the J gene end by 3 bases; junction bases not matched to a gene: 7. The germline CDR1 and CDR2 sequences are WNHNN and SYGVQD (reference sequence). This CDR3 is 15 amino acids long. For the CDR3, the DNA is TGCGCCAGCCACCACCGGGACAGGGGGCACACTGAAGCTTTCTTT. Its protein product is CASHHRDRGHTEAFF.